This T cell receptor beta chain was identified in a study of blood T cells in healthy people across ages (dated by TCRdb to about 2015). At the level of the whole study: In model experiments, roughly one uniquely barcoded TCR beta cDNA molecule per two T cells was captured by template switching. The study measured age-related changes in TCR beta repertoire diversity using deep sequencing normalized with unique cDNA molecular identifiers. Donors were grouped into four age groups: young (average roughly 17 years), middle-aged (under 40), aged (roughly 62) and long-lived (around 80). To avoid experimental bias, donors of different ages were randomly spread across the sequencing lanes. For two donors (one aged 18 to 30 and one aged 80 or older), the study analyzed two additional independent replicas of 1 million unique cDNA reads from the same blood draw. The full study reports these points: Estimates of total diversity based on one million sequenced T cells were regarded as lower bounds and as underestimates. Because the CMV infection status of the donors was unknown, age-related changes in expanded clonotypes may potentially have been confounded. Bulk unsorted PBMC profiling prevented conclusive comparison of naive and antigen-experienced compartments. Compared with the aged group, the long-lived group had more naive CD4+ T cells, fewer expanded clones and increased TCR diversity, suggesting age selection. A strong correlation was found between observed TCR beta diversity and the percentage of naive T cells measured by flow cytometry. Observed TCR beta diversity per million T cells fell roughly linearly with age, and a significant reduction was already apparent by age roughly 40.

The library was made by 5' RACE. Instrument used: Illumina HiSeq 2500. A second PCR of about 7 to 12 cycles was run with a J-beta primer mix and a sample-barcoded 5' primer. A unique molecular identifier was introduced onto each TCR beta cDNA molecule by a template-switch 5' adaptor carrying 12 random nucleotides. Each sample yielded at least 3 million CDR3-containing paired-end reads. First-strand cDNA synthesis was performed from all RNA using the Mint cDNA synthesis kit, with priming by a TRBC-specific oligonucleotide. After uracil-DNA glycosylase treatment, a first 18-cycle PCR used universal primers M1SS and BC2_uni_R on all cDNA. Per the authors' processing: For normalization, 1 million high-quality reads, each with a distinct molecular identifier, were randomly selected from each sample. Instead of being binned into consensus sequences, reads with shared molecular identifiers were discarded. MiTCR, with a Q25 quality threshold and the strictest error-elimination algorithm, was used for CDR3 identification, clonotype clustering and error correction. A nonparametric unseen species model using Euler transformation provided a lower-bound estimate of total TCR beta diversity. Clones were called with MiXCR by TCRdb after fastp trimmed the public reads at Q25, and only in-frame beta chains were retained. For every CDR3 protein sequence, its rows merge into one entry that carries the most common genes and DNA. The V and J calls were not made by the authors but by TCRdb's processing. A total of about 800,000 distinct CDR3 sequences appear in this sample, about three fifths of them only once. Jointly, the top ten make up over 20% of the sample.

The donors were 40 or so Caucasian individuals from Russia, aged 6 to 90 years, who were systemically healthy. Each donor gave 9 to 10 milliliters of peripheral blood, collected into EDTA-treated Vacutainer tubes. Ficoll-Paque density-gradient centrifugation was used to isolate PBMCs, with at least 7 million per sample. Total RNA, at least 6 micrograms per sample, was extracted from PBMCs with Trizol reagent. For every donor, an aliquot of PBMCs went through flow cytometry to measure the percentages of naive CD45RAhigh/CD27high T cells. This clonotype turned up a few times. What antigen it recognizes has not been identified. Per-base qualities were not stored, and no clone one base away is much larger. Trimming at the junction amounts to 6 bases on V and 7 bases on J, and the germline ends lie 17 bases apart. From the cysteine up to the phenylalanine, the CDR3 has a length of 13 residues. Solely the CDR3 DNA is kept, with 39 bases framed from the first base. CDR1 is given as SQVTM and CDR2 as ANQGSEA, both from the germline V gene.

Source material: blood. This TCR derives from a man younger than 45 in good health. The V and J genes are TRBV29-1 and TRBJ2-3, with the D gene not clear enough to name. The nucleotide sequence is TGCAGCGTGGTCTACCCCCTCGGAAATACGCAGTATTTT. Its amino acids are CSVVYPLGNTQYF.